This T cell receptor (beta chain) was documented in a study of blood T cell repertoires in COVID-19. The length of the CDR3 is 13 residues. Looked up from germline, CDR1 is MDHEN and CDR2 is SYDVKM. The V gene lost 5 bases and the J gene lost 5 bases, with 13 bases spanning the gap. Sequencing used immunoSEQ multiplex PCR; TCRdb keeps in-frame clones, though not all of them. The data contain 140,000 to 150,000 clones, 88% of them singletons. All enrollees were roughly 18 to 89 years old and from about 24 US areas. The sample was PBMCs or T cells enriched from blood (not recorded which). The chain couples TRBV28 to TRBJ2-7, with D perhaps matching TRBD1 (5 bases). The TCR sequence derives from a woman aged 30 to 39 with acute COVID-19. The chain's CDR3 is CASSQPGSHEQYF. In DNA form, the CDR3 reads TGTGCCAGCAGTCAACCAGGGTCCCACGAGCAGTACTTC.